The T cell receptor (beta chain) under discussion was sequenced for a study of T cells after yellow fever vaccination. General study points: Compared with primary, the secondary response was weaker and peaked at day 5, not 15.

In making TCR cDNA, 5'RACE template switching added a universal primer site and UMIs to it. One entry per CDR3 protein results from TCRdb running MiXCR on the 5' RACE reads. Here the sample spans 150,000 to 200,000 distinct CDR3 sequences, approximately 10% being singletons. This clonotype was seen only a few times. Its cognate antigen is unknown. V was pared by 4 bases and J by 0 bases, with 15 bases between. The CDR3 runs 17 residues. CDR1 and CDR2 (germline): MNHEY, SVGEGT. The source material was CD8+ T cells sorted from PBMCs, sampled 45 days after the yellow fever booster vaccination. The chain couples TRBV6-2 or TRBV6-3 to TRBJ2-2, with TRBD1 as a possible D gene (5 bases). This sequence originates from a man aged 18 to 30 who received the YFV17D yellow fever vaccine. The CDR3 bases are TGTGCCAGCAGTTCGGTCTGGACAACCGCGAACACCGGGGAGCTGTTTTTT. It is translated as CASSSVWTTANTGELFF.